This TCR beta chain was documented in a study of Graves' ophthalmopathy and Graves' hyperthyroidism (dated by TCRdb to between 2018 and 2020). With respect to the entire study: Peripheral blood samples were taken at the time of initial diagnosis, before any treatment was given. The study used TCR beta repertoire signatures to distinguish Graves' ophthalmopathy from Graves' hyperthyroidism and to predict progression to ophthalmopathy. In total, approximately 130 blood samples were TCR-sequenced: some 40 ophthalmopathy, about 75 hyperthyroidism and some 17 hyperthyroidism-to-ophthalmopathy patients. A discovery set of 100 or so patients (approximately 42 ophthalmopathy, about 58 stable hyperthyroidism) was enrolled to explore V-J signatures distinguishing ophthalmopathy from hyperthyroidism. An independent validation cohort was composed of around 19 hyperthyroidism patients and around 16 patients who later progressed from hyperthyroidism to ophthalmopathy. In more than five hyperthyroidism patients, the T-cell repertoires found in thyroid tissue were compared with those found in blood. Once sampling was done, hyperthyroidism patients were given methimazole at a starting dose of 30 mg daily, while ophthalmopathy patients were given high-dose intravenous methylprednisolone. The 100 or so discovery patients were divided at random into training and test sets in a 7:3 ratio.

From its cysteine to its phenylalanine, the CDR3 spans 15 amino acids. Here the CDR3 DNA is all that survives: 45 bases in frame from base 1. CDR1 and CDR2 are drawn from the germline V gene: MGHRA, YSYEKL. V was cut back by 0 bases and J by 3 bases, leaving a gap of 9 bases between them. TCR beta CDR3 regions were amplified from RNA transcripts for repertoire sequencing. A first-round RT-PCR used HTBI primers with the Qiagen OneStep RT-PCR kit, followed by a second-round multiplex PCR, size selection and purification. Libraries were sequenced paired-end with 100 bp reads on an Illumina HiSeq2000. The source study handled its data this way. SOAPnuke was used for read processing, and reads with adapters, uncalled bases, a mean Phred below 15, or no exact constant-primer or identifier match were discarded. COPE v1.2.5 was used to merge high-quality paired reads. Unique nucleotide sequences were defined as clonotypes and aligned to IMGT TRB V, D and J references using MiTCR v1.1. The analysis was limited to V-J combinations with a frequency above 0.0001, which together covered 99.2% of repertoires. For each V-J combination, a TCR clonal expansion and chaos score was defined as F50 clonal expansion divided by the chaos observed in the TCRdist matrix. Welch's t-statistics and random forest were used to narrow the features down to around twelve V-J combinations, which were then fed into a naive Bayes classifier. Thyroid-blood repertoire similarity was quantified with the Morisita-Horn index. TCRdb passed the public sequencing reads through fastp at Q25 and MiXCR, retaining productive beta sequences. When rows share a CDR3 protein, they turn into one entry using the most common DNA and genes. The V and J calls, along with clone size, are taken from TCRdb and not from the paper's own processing. The sample profile shows about 620,000 distinct CDR3 sequences; about 20% of them were found once. The ten largest clones take up more than 5.5% of the sample.

A patient counted as having stable hyperthyroidism if there was no progression to ophthalmopathy within 18 months of follow-up. Patients with hyperthyroidism were aged 18 to 65 years, had been newly diagnosed, and had a disease duration of less than 2 months. Anyone with other autoimmune diseases, uncontrolled infections, pregnancy or lactation was excluded from the study. Clinical symptoms, serum thyroxine, TRAb, thyroid ultrasound and orbital computed tomography were used for diagnosis. Ficoll-Paque density gradient centrifugation was used to isolate PBMCs from approximately 10 ml of fresh peripheral blood. Trizol reagent was used to extract the total RNA, and its quality was then checked on an Agilent 2100 Bioanalyzer. Overall study results and their limits: Most expanded thyroid clonotypes with a frequency above 0.001 also appeared in blood, which suggests that blood repertoires may reflect the immune response in the thyroid. The 13-signature model separated ophthalmopathy from stable hyperthyroidism with approximately 88% sensitivity and around 84% specificity in cross-validation, and 80%/75% in the test set. In validation, the model predicted ophthalmopathy progression with 55% to 71% sensitivity and about 77% specificity; eleven to twelve predicted patients were CT-confirmed with GO in a median of about 6.2 months. Sample size was not predetermined statistically, and investigators were not blinded to group allocation.

This clonotype has at least ten counts. The specificity of this receptor is unknown. It has no much larger one-base neighbor in the sample; base qualities were not kept. The sequenced sample was peripheral blood. This receptor was obtained from a woman in her late teens or twenties with stable Graves' hyperthyroidism. Some clones in this sample may be carry-over from other donors' samples. Donor details come from another sample of the same person, matched by shared clones. In this chain, TRBV4-1 is recombined with TRBJ1-5; TRBD1 could be the D gene, as 5 bases match. In nucleotide form, the sequence is TGCGCCAGCAGCCAAGATCACAGGAACAATCAGCCCCAGCATTTT. Its coded protein is CASSQDHRNNQPQHF.